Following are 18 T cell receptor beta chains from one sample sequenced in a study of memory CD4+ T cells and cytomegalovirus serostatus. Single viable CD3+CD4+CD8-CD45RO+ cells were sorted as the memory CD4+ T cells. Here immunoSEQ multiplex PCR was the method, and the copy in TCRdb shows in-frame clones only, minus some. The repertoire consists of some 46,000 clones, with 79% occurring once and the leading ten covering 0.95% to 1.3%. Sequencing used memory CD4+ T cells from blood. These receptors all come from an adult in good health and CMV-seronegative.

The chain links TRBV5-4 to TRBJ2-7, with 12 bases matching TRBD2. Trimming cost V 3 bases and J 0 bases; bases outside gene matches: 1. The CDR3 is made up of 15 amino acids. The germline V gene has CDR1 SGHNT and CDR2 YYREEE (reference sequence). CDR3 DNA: TGTGCCAGCAGCTCACTAGCGGGAGGCTCCTACGAGCAGTACTTC. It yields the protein CASSSLAGGSYEQYF.

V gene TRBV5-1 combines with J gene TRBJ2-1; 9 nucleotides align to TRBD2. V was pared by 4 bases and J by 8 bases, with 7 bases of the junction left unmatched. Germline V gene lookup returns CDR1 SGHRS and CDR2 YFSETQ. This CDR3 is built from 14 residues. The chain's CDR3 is CASSGSGGWDEQFF. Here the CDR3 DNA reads TGCGCCAGCAGCGGTAGCGGGGGCTGGGATGAGCAGTTCTTC.

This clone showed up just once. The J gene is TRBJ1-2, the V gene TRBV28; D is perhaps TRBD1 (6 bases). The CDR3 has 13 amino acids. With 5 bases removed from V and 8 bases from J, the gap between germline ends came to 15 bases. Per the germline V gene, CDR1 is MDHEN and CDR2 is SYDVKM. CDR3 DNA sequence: TGTGCCAGCAGTCTCCTCTCCGACAGGGGCTACACCTTC. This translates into CASSLLSDRGYTF.

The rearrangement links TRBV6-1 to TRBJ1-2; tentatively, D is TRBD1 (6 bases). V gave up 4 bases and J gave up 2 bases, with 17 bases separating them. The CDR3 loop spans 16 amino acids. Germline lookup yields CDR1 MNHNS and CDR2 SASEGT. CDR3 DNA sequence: TGTGCCAGCAGTGCCCAAGGACAGCTTTCCAACTATGGCTACACCTTC. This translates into CASSAQGQLSNYGYTF.

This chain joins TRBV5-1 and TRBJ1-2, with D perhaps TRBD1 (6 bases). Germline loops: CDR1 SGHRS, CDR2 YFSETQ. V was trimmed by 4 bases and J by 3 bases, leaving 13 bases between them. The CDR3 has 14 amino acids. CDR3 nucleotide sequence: TGCGCCAGCAGCCTTGCTGGACAGCACTATGGCTACACCTTC. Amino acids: CASSLAGQHYGYTF.

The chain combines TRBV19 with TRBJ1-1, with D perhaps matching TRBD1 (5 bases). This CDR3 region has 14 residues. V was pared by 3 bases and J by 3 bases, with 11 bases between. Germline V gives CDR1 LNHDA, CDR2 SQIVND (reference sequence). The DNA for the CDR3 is TGTGCCAGTAGTATCACCTGGGGGGACACTGAAGCTTTCTTT. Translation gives CASSITWGDTEAFF.

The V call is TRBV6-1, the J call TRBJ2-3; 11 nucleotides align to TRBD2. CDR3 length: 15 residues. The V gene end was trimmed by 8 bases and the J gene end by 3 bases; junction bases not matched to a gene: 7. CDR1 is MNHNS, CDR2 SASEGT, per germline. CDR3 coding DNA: TGTGCCAGCGCAAGACTAGCGGGAAGGACAGATACGCAGTATTTT. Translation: CASARLAGRTDTQYF.

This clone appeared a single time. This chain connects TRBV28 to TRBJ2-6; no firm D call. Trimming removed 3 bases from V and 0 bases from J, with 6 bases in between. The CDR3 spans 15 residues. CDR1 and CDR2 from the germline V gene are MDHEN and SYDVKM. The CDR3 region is CASSLILSGANVLTF. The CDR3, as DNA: TGTGCCAGCAGTTTGATCCTCTCTGGGGCCAACGTCCTGACTTTC.

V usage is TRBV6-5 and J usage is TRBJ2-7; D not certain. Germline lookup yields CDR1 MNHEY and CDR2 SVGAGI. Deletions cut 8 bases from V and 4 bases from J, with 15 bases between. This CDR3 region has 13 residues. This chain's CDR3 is CASRRGKPYEQYF. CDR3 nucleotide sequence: TGTGCCAGCCGTCGCGGAAAACCGTACGAGCAGTACTTC.

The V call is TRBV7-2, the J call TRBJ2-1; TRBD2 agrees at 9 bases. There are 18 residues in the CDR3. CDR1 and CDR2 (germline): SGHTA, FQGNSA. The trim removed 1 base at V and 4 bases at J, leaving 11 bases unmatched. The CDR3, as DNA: TGTGCCAGCAGCTTAGTTCGGTCTAGCGGGGTCCGTTACAATGAGCAGTTCTTC. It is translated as CASSLVRSSGVRYNEQFF.

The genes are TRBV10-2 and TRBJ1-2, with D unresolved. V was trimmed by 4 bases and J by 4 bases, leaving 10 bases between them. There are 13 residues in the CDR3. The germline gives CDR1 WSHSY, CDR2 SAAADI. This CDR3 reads CASSGGARYGYTF. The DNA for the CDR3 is TGCGCCAGCAGTGGAGGAGCACGCTATGGCTACACCTTC.

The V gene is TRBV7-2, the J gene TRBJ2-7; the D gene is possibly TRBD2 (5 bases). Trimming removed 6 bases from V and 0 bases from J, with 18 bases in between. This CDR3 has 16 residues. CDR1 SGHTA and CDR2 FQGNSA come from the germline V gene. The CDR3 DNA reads TGTGCCAGCAGACACCCCGGCCGAGGGAACTCCTACGAGCAGTACTTC. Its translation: CASRHPGRGNSYEQYF.

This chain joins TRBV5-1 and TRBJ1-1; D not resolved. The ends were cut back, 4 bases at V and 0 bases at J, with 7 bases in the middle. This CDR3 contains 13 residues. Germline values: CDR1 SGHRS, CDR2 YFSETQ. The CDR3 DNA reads TGCGCCAGCAGCGCGTCCATGAACACTGAAGCTTTCTTT. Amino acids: CASSASMNTEAFF.

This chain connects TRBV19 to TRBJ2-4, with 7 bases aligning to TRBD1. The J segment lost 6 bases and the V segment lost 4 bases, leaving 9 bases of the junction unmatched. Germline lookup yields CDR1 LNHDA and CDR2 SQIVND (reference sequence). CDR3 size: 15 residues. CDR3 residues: CASSTHGQAGNIQYF. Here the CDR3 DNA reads TGTGCCAGTAGTACCCACGGACAGGCGGGAAACATTCAGTACTTC. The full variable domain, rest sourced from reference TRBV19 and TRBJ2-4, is DGGITQSPKYLFRKEGQNVTLSCEQNLNHDAMYWYRQDPGQGLRLIYYSQIVNDFQKGDIAEGYSVSREKKESFPLTVTSAQKNPTAFYLCASSTHGQAGNIQYFGAGTRLSVL.

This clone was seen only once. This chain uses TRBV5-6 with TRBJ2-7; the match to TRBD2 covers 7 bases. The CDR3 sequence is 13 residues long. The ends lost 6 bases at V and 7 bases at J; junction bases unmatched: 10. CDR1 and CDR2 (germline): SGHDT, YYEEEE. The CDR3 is CASTTGWGGEQYF. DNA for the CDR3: TGTGCCAGCACCACAGGTTGGGGGGGTGAGCAGTACTTC.

Written as DNA, the CDR3 is TGTGCCAGCAGCTTAGGGCTAATGTATGAGCAGTTCTTC. This codes for CASSLGLMYEQFF. The chain carries TRBV7-2 and TRBJ2-1, with no clear D. CDR3 length: 13 residues. Trimming stripped 1 base from V and 8 bases from J, with 9 bases between. Germline V gene data show CDR1 as SGHTA and CDR2 as FQGNSA.

The CDR3 DNA reads TGTGCCAGCACTGGAAGCTCTGGGGCCAACGTCCTGACTTTC. It codes for CASTGSSGANVLTF. This chain uses TRBV6-5 with TRBJ2-6; D remains ambiguous. The CDR3 loop spans 14 amino acids. Germline V gives CDR1 MNHEY, CDR2 SVGAGI. V lost 7 bases and J lost 0, with 7 bases in between.

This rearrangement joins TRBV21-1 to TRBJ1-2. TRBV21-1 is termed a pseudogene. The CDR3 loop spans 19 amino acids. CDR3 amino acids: CASSKVRHVVEGPSYGYTF. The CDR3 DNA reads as TGTGCCAGCAGCAAGGTGCGACACGTCGTCGAGGGGCCTAGTTATGGCTACACCTTC.